This T cell receptor beta chain was found in a study of T-cell reconstitution after alpha-beta-depleted transplantation in children. The sample holds a few counts of this clonotype. The library targeted TCRbeta and was prepared with unique molecular identifiers. TCRdb itself ran the PCR reads through MiXCR, one entry per CDR3 protein. The table has 500,000 or so distinct CDR3 sequences, less than 35% seen once. Sequencing used PBMCs from the stem cell graft donor, obtained from the stem cell graft. The receptor comes from a human donor who donated a stem cell graft to a child with aplastic anemia.

CDR3 sequence: CAWSGSGLSNQPQHF. CDR3 DNA sequence: TGTGCCTGGAGTGGATCGGGGCTTAGCAATCAGCCCCAGCATTTT. The J gene is TRBJ1-5, the V gene TRBV30, with D tentatively TRBD1 (5 bases). V dropped 1 base and J dropped 0 bases, with 10 bases sitting between them. The CDR3 sequence is 15 residues long. Germline lookup yields CDR1 GTSNPN and CDR2 SVGIG (reference sequence).